This T cell receptor (beta chain) originates from a study of T cells in localized non-small cell lung cancer. General study findings and limits: Adjacent lung tissue had a median about 52 of the top 100 clones found in the tumor. Uninvolved adjacent lung showed higher T cell clonality than tumor.

As for this clone: Its target is unknown.

The length of the CDR3 is 15 residues. V shed 5 bases and J 5 bases; nucleotides not matched to a gene: 10. Germline values: CDR1 MGHRA, CDR2 YSYEKL. Sequencing used immunoSEQ multiplex PCR; TCRdb keeps in-frame clones, though not all of them. The sample includes 30,000 to 45,000 clones, 88% seen only once; the top ten take 2.5% to 3%. This receptor was identified in a woman aged 35-70 years with stage I lung adenocarcinoma. The chain carries TRBV4-1 and TRBJ2-7; 9 nucleotides match TRBD1. Specimen: peripheral blood, collected before any cancer treatment. As DNA, the CDR3 is TGCGCCAGCAGCAGACCTACAGGGGGCTGGAACGAGCAGTACTTC. Translating it yields CASSRPTGGWNEQYF.